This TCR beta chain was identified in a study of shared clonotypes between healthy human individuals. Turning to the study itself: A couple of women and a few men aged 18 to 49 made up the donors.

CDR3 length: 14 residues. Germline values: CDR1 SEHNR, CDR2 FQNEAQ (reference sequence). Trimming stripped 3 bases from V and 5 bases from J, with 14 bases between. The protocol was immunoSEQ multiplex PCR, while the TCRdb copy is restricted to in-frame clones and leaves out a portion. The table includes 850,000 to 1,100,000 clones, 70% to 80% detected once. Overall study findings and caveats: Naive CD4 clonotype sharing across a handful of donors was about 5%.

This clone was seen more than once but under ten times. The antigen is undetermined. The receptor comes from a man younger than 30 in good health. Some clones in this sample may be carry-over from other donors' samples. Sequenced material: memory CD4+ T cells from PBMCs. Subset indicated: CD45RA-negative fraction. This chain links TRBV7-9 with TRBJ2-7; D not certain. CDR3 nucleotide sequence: TGTGCCAGCAGCTTCGGACCTGGATCCGACGAGCAGTACTTC. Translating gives CASSFGPGSDEQYF.